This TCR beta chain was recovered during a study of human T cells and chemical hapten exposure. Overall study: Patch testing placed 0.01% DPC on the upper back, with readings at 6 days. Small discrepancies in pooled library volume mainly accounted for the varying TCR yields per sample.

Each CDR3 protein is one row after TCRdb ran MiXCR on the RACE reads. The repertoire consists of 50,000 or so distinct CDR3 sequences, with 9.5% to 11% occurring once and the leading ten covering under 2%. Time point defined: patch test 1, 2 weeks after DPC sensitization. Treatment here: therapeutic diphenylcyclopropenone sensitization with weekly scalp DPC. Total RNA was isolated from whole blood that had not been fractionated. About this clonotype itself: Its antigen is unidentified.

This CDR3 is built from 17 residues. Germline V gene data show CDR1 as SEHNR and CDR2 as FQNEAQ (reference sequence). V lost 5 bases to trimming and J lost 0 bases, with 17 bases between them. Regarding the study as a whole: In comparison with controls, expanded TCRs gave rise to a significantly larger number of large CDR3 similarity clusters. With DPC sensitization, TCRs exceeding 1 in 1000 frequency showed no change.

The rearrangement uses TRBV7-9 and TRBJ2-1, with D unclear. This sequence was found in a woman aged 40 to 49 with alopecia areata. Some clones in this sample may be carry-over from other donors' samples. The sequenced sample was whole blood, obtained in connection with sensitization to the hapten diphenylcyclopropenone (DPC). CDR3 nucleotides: TGTGCCAGCAGCCCCCCCCCGGCAGCCAGCTCCTACAATGAGCAGTTCTTC. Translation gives CASSPPPAASSYNEQFF.